This T cell receptor beta chain was recorded in a study of shared clonotypes between healthy human individuals. General study results and limits: Against clonotypes common to all four donors, non-shared ones had lower generation probabilities.

This CDR3 contains 17 residues. Germline V lookup: CDR1 SGHRS, CDR2 YFSETQ. The ends lost 3 bases at V and 0 bases at J; junction bases unmatched: 12. On this clone itself: Its antigen remains unidentified.

At deep level, the assay was performed. Using about 220 ng DNA, roughly 33,000 T cell genomes, the sorted-subset replicate PCRs were run. Produced via immunoSEQ multiplex PCR; TCRdb's table is partial and in-frame only. This sample has some 2.1 million clones, with 90% to 95% found just once. The origin of this receptor is a man between 18 and 35 years old in good health. Material for sequencing was naive CD4+ T cells sorted from blood. Stated subset: CD45RA+ positively selected. The chain combines TRBV5-1 with TRBJ2-7; the match to TRBD1 covers 7 bases. This CDR3 is CASSSRARDSRSYEQYF. CDR3 sequence (DNA): TGCGCCAGCAGCTCGCGGGCCCGGGACAGTCGCTCCTACGAGCAGTACTTC.